This T cell receptor beta chain was recorded in a study of liver allograft versus peripheral blood T cells. The wider study: Recipients' peripheral blood T cell receptor repertoires were compared with those in transplanted livers. Study-wide points: Liver allograft and peripheral blood T cell receptor repertoires reportedly differed.

In regard to this clonotype: Antigen specificity is unknown.

One entry per CDR3 protein results from TCRdb running MiXCR on the reads. The table has around 17,000 distinct CDR3 sequences, 22% seen once. This CDR3 spans 15 amino acids. CDR1 and CDR2 from the germline V gene are MNHEY and SVGEGT. Losses at the gene ends were 6 bases for V and 7 bases for J; bases not matched to a gene: 10. V usage is TRBV6-2 or TRBV6-3 and J usage is TRBJ2-2, with 8 nucleotides matching TRBD1. The sequence came from a human patient who had a liver transplant. The graft donor may account for some of the T cells. CDR3 sequence: CASSRTGRDGGELFF. The CDR3 bases are TGTGCCAGCAGCCGGACAGGGAGAGATGGCGGGGAGCTGTTTTTT.